The 32 T cell receptor beta chains below were found in one sample sequenced in a study of blood T cell repertoires in COVID-19. Produced via immunoSEQ multiplex PCR; TCRdb's table is partial and in-frame only. The sample carries 62,000 or so clones, around 89% recorded once. Sample: peripheral blood. These receptors all stem from a man aged 45-65 years with acute or convalescent COVID-19.

The V and J genes are TRBV15 and TRBJ2-3; D is possibly TRBD1 (5 bases). Germline lookup yields CDR1 LNHNV and CDR2 YYDKDF (reference sequence). The CDR3 contains 17 residues. V was clipped by 0 bases and J by 3 bases, with 16 bases between them. CDR3 DNA sequence: TGTGCCACCAGCAGAGATGGCATAGGGGTTAAAACAGATACGCAGTATTTT. It yields the protein CATSRDGIGVKTDTQYF. The whole variable domain, remainder taken from reference TRBV15 and TRBJ2-3, is DAMVIQNPRYQVTQFGKPVTLSCSQTLNHNVMYWYQQKSSQAPKLLFHYYDKDFNNEADTPDNFQSRRPNTSFCFLDIRSPGLGDTAMYLCATSRDGIGVKTDTQYFGPGTRLTVL.

The CDR3: CASAYSGANVLTF. CDR3 nucleotides: TGTGCCAGCGCCTACTCTGGGGCCAACGTCCTGACTTTC. The chain is built from TRBV6-5 and TRBJ2-6, with unresolved D. Trimming stripped 8 bases from V and 0 bases from J, with 5 bases between. The CDR3 sequence is 13 residues long. Germline CDR1 MNHEY, CDR2 SVGAGI.

The V and J genes are TRBV11-2 and TRBJ2-7; D may be TRBD1 (6 bases). From germline, CDR1 is SGHAT and CDR2 FQNNGV. Trimming removed 4 bases at V and 6 bases at J, with 19 bases between. The CDR3 runs to 15 residues. CDR3 amino acids: CASSSGGALGAEQYV. As DNA, the CDR3 is TGTGCCAGCAGCTCAGGTGGTGCGCTGGGGGCCGAGCAGTACGTC.

The J gene is TRBJ1-1, the V gene TRBV12-3 or TRBV12-4; a possible D gene is TRBD1 (6 bases). This CDR3 spans 12 amino acids. Trimming removed 6 bases at V and 6 bases at J, with 11 bases between. The CDR3 loop reads CASSLYRAEAFF. CDR3 bases: TGTGCCAGCAGCCTCTACAGGGCTGAAGCTTTCTTT.

V is TRBV30 and J is TRBJ1-2; perhaps TRBD1 as D (5 bases). The germline V gene encodes CDR1 GTSNPN and CDR2 SVGIG (reference sequence). V lost 0 bases and J 4 bases, leaving 15 bases between the germline ends. CDR3 length: 15 amino acids. Here the CDR3 reads CAWSVLSGLSYGYTF. The CDR3 DNA sequence: TGTGCCTGGAGTGTACTATCAGGGCTCAGCTATGGCTACACCTTC. Full variable domain (missing parts from reference TRBV30 and TRBJ1-2): SQTIHQWPATLVQPVGSPLSLECTVEGTSNPNLYWYRQAAGRGLQLLFYSVGIGQISSEVPQNLSASRPQDRQFILSSKKLLLSDSGFYLCAWSVLSGLSYGYTFGSGTRLTVV.

The chain recombines TRBV7-2 with TRBJ2-1, with 10 nucleotides matching TRBD1. The junction had 9 bases not matched to a gene; V was cut back by 1 base and J by 6 bases. Germline CDR1 and CDR2: SGHTA and FQGNSA. The CDR3 runs 17 residues. CDR3 sequence: CASSLGTGTGVGNEQFF. In nucleotides, the CDR3 is TGTGCCAGCAGCTTAGGGACCGGGACAGGGGTAGGCAATGAGCAGTTCTTC. The full variable domain, in which reference TRBV7-2 and TRBJ2-1 provide the parts outside the CDR3, is GAGVSQSPSNKVTEKGKDVELRCDPISGHTALYWYRQSLGQGLEFLIYFQGNSAPDKSGLPSDRFSAERTGGSVSTLTIQRTQQEDSAVYLCASSLGTGTGVGNEQFFGPGTRLTVL.

The rearrangement links TRBV3-1 (or the pseudogene TRBV3-2) to TRBJ2-5; TRBD2 aligns across 11 bases. V shed 2 bases and J 7 bases; nucleotides not matched to a gene: 3. Per germline, CDR1 LGHDT and CDR2 YNNKEL (reference sequence). CDR3 length: 14 residues. The CDR3 DNA reads as TGTGCCAGCAGCCAAATGCTAGCGGGAGGGACCCAGTACTTC. Protein product: CASSQMLAGGTQYF.

This sequence joins TRBV19 and TRBJ1-6; 8 bases map to TRBD1. Per germline, CDR1 LNHDA and CDR2 SQIVND (reference sequence). This CDR3 has 15 amino acids. Trimming removed 5 bases from V and 9 bases from J; junction bases left unmatched: 9. CDR3 nucleotides: TGTGCCAGTAGTGGGCAGGGGGCGCAGAGTTCACCCCTCCACTTT. As protein: CASSGQGAQSSPLHF. The full variable domain, its missing parts supplied by reference TRBV19 and TRBJ1-6, is DGGITQSPKYLFRKEGQNVTLSCEQNLNHDAMYWYRQDPGQGLRLIYYSQIVNDFQKGDIAEGYSVSREKKESFPLTVTSAQKNPTAFYLCASSGQGAQSSPLHFGNGTRLTVT.

This clone appeared a single time. The J gene is TRBJ2-2, the V gene TRBV7-2; perhaps TRBD2 as D (6 bases). The CDR3 runs 16 residues. Per germline, CDR1 SGHTA and CDR2 FQGNSA. Trimming shortened V by 0 bases and J by 0 bases, and 8 bases separated the two germline ends. CDR3 residues: CASSLAPGANTGELFF. CDR3 coding DNA: TGTGCCAGCAGCTTAGCCCCGGGGGCGAACACCGGGGAGCTGTTTTTT.

V and J are TRBV5-8 and TRBJ2-6; D gene unclear. This CDR3 has 17 residues. The germline CDR1 and CDR2 sequences are SGHTS and YDEGEE. V shed 2 bases and J shed 3 bases, with 15 bases lying between them. The CDR3 spells CASSFSSRFFGANVLTF. The DNA of the CDR3 is TGTGCCAGCAGCTTTTCTTCGCGGTTTTTTGGGGCCAACGTCCTGACTTTC. The full variable domain, its missing parts supplied by reference TRBV5-8 and TRBJ2-6, is EAGVTQSPTHLIKTRGQQATLRCSPISGHTSVYWYQQALGLGLQFLLWYDEGEERNRGNFPPRFSGRQFPNYSSELNVNALELEDSALYLCASSFSSRFFGANVLTFGAGSRLTVL.

The chain recombines TRBV3-1 (or the pseudogene TRBV3-2) with TRBJ2-3; D is unclear. The CDR3 totals 21 residues. Trimming removed 0 bases at V and 0 bases at J, with 25 bases between. Germline V gives CDR1 LGHDT, CDR2 YNNKEL (reference sequence). The CDR3 is CASSQDRNFATDFSSTDTQYF. CDR3 DNA sequence: TGTGCCAGCAGCCAAGATCGGAATTTCGCCACCGACTTCTCTAGCACAGATACGCAGTATTTT.

The chain couples TRBV10-3 to TRBJ2-3; TRBD2 matches 8 bases. The length of the CDR3 is 14 residues. V trimming: 6 bases; J trimming: 2 bases; junction bases outside the gene matches: 4. The germline CDR1 and CDR2 sequences are ENHRY and SYGVKD. For the CDR3, the DNA is TGTGCCATCAGCGAGCGGGAGTTCACAGATACGCAGTATTTT. It specifies CAISEREFTDTQYF.

The gene calls are TRBV9 and TRBJ1-1; no definite D call. There are 14 residues in the CDR3. The V gene lost 4 bases and the J gene lost 4 bases, with 14 bases spanning the gap. Germline CDR1 and CDR2: SGDLS and YYNGEE. For the CDR3, the DNA is TGTGCCAGCAGCCGAACACAATCTAGCACTGAAGCTTTCTTT. It specifies CASSRTQSSTEAFF.

This sequence joins TRBV19 and TRBJ1-6, with TRBD1 matching over 7 bases. CDR3 length: 14 residues. After removal of 4 bases from V and 5 bases from J, the junction contained 2 bases not matched to a gene. CDR1 LNHDA and CDR2 SQIVND come from the germline V gene (reference sequence). DNA for the CDR3: TGTGCCAGTAGTACGGGACAGAATAATTCACCCCTCCACTTT. It codes for CASSTGQNNSPLHF.

Only one count was recorded for this clone. This chain connects TRBV28 to TRBJ1-4; D ambiguous. Germline lookup yields CDR1 MDHEN and CDR2 SYDVKM. This CDR3 comprises 14 residues. Trimming pared 4 bases from V and 7 bases from J, leaving 13 bases between. CDR3 in amino acids: CASSSPLRGEKLFF. The CDR3 DNA sequence: TGTGCCAGCAGTTCCCCCCTCCGGGGTGAAAAACTGTTTTTT.

The rearrangement uses TRBV20-1 and TRBJ2-3, with 7 bases identical to TRBD1. The CDR3 has 11 residues. V lost 6 bases, J lost 4 bases, and 1 base stayed unmatched. From germline, CDR1 is DFQATT and CDR2 SNEGSKA (reference sequence). DNA of the CDR3: TGCAGTGCGGGGACAGCAGATACGCAGTATTTT. It encodes CSAGTADTQYF.

The rearrangement links TRBV4-1 to TRBJ1-1; 7 bases fit TRBD1. The CDR3 is 16 residues long. The V and J ends lost 4 bases and 1 base, in that order; junction bases with no gene match: 9. From germline, CDR1 is MGHRA and CDR2 YSYEKL. The CDR3 loop reads CASSLILGTENTEAFF. The CDR3 DNA is TGCGCCAGCAGCCTCATACTAGGGACAGAGAACACTGAAGCTTTCTTT.

This chain joins TRBV5-5 and TRBJ2-7; a possible D gene is TRBD1 (10 bases). Per the germline V gene, CDR1 is SGHKS and CDR2 is YYEKEE (reference sequence). The CDR3 totals 19 residues. V shed 0 bases and J shed 2 bases, with 24 bases lying between them. DNA for the CDR3: TGTGCCAGCAGCTTGGGACAGGGGGCAGGGCTAGCGGGGACCTACGAGCAGTACGTC. Protein: CASSLGQGAGLAGTYEQYV.

The rearrangement joins TRBV5-1 to TRBJ2-1, with D tentatively TRBD2 (5 bases). The CDR3 sequence is 15 residues long. V lost 8 bases, J lost 5 bases, and 20 bases lay in between. CDR1 SGHRS and CDR2 YFSETQ come from the germline V gene. The CDR3 coding sequence is TGCGCCAGTTTCCTCAGTTTCGGAGGAAACAATGAGCAGTTCTTC. Translation: CASFLSFGGNNEQFF. Variable domain in full (rest from reference TRBV5-1 and TRBJ2-1): KAGVTQTPRYLIKTRGQQVTLSCSPISGHRSVSWYQQTPGQGLQFLFEYFSETQRNKGNFPGRFSGRQFSNSRSEMNVSTLELGDSALYLCASFLSFGGNNEQFFGPGTRLTVL.

V usage is TRBV7-9 and J usage is TRBJ1-2; tentatively, D is TRBD1 (6 bases). This CDR3 is built from 14 residues. Germline CDR1 and CDR2: SEHNR and FQNEAQ (reference sequence). The V end lost 0 bases, the J end lost 6 bases, and 11 bases lay between the germline ends. This CDR3 is CASSLATQGDGYTF. In DNA form, the CDR3 reads TGTGCCAGCAGCTTAGCGACACAGGGAGATGGCTACACCTTC.

J is TRBJ1-2 and V is TRBV5-1, with TRBD1 as a possible D gene (5 bases). Germline CDR1 reads SGHRS; CDR2 reads YFSETQ. Trimming left V 2 bases short and J 3 bases short, with 11 bases between. CDR3 length equals 14 residues. CDR3 nucleotide sequence: TGCGCCAGCAGCTTTGCAGGGCAGGACTATGGCTACACCTTC. Its protein is CASSFAGQDYGYTF.

The V gene is TRBV30, the J gene TRBJ1-5; D gene ambiguous. V was shortened by 1 base and J by 6 bases, with 10 bases between the two germline ends. The CDR3 covers 13 residues. The germline CDR1 and CDR2 sequences are GTSNPN and SVGIG (reference sequence). The CDR3 nucleotides read TGTGCCTGGAGTGCGAGTGAGGGTCAGCCCCAGCATTTT. Translating it yields CAWSASEGQPQHF. Supplemented by reference TRBV30 and TRBJ1-5, the full variable domain reads SQTIHQWPATLVQPVGSPLSLECTVEGTSNPNLYWYRQAAGRGLQLLFYSVGIGQISSEVPQNLSASRPQDRQFILSSKKLLLSDSGFYLCAWSASEGQPQHFGDGTRLSIL.

In this sample, this clone turned up a few times. The gene calls are TRBV19 and TRBJ1-2; 9 positions match TRBD1. After removal of 3 bases from V and 0 bases from J, the junction contained 5 bases not matched to a gene. The CDR3 is 16 residues long. CDR1 LNHDA and CDR2 SQIVND come from the germline V gene (reference sequence). CDR3 nucleotides: TGTGCCAGTAGTATCGGACAGGGGATAGCTAACTATGGCTACACCTTC. Its translation is CASSIGQGIANYGYTF.

The DNA for the CDR3 is TGTGCCAGCAAACCCGACGCGGGGGGGGCGTTTTACGAGCAGTACGTC. This gives the protein CASKPDAGGAFYEQYV. The rearrangement links TRBV6-6 to TRBJ2-7; 9 bases match TRBD2. Germline V CDR1 and CDR2: MNHNY, SVGAGI (reference sequence). J was trimmed by 4 bases and V by 7 bases; bases with no gene match: 14. The CDR3 runs to 16 residues.

This chain links TRBV4-1 with TRBJ2-5, with 10 positions matching TRBD2. Germline V gene lookup returns CDR1 MGHRA and CDR2 YSYEKL. The CDR3 loop spans 14 amino acids. With 4 bases clipped from V and 6 bases from J, the junction kept 5 bases outside the gene matches. The CDR3 here is CASSPGLADQTQYF. The DNA of the CDR3 is TGCGCCAGCAGCCCAGGACTAGCGGATCAGACCCAGTACTTC.

CDR3 sequence: CASSQDGQTNSPLHF. As DNA, the CDR3 is TGCGCCAGCAGCCAAGATGGACAGACCAATTCACCCCTCCACTTT. The V gene is TRBV4-3, the J gene TRBJ1-6; D may be TRBD1 (6 bases). This CDR3 contains 15 residues. Looked up from germline, CDR1 is LGHNA and CDR2 is YSLEER. Trimming cost V 0 bases and J 7 bases, with 10 bases left between them.

The chain carries TRBV5-6 and TRBJ1-1; D remains ambiguous. The CDR3 length is 14 residues. The germline V gene encodes CDR1 SGHDT and CDR2 YYEEEE. V was clipped by 7 bases and J by 0 bases, with 13 bases between them. The CDR3 sequence is CASRRKYMNTEAFF. The CDR3 nucleotides read TGTGCCAGCCGCAGGAAATATATGAACACTGAAGCTTTCTTT.

V usage is TRBV4-3 and J usage is TRBJ2-1; the match to TRBD2 covers 7 bases. Trimming removed 0 bases from V and 5 bases from J; junction bases left unmatched: 10. Germline loops: CDR1 LGHNA, CDR2 YSLEER. The CDR3 is made up of 17 amino acids. The CDR3 coding sequence is TGCGCCAGCAGCCAAGATCCGCGAGGCGCGGGAGACAATGAGCAGTTCTTC. It codes for CASSQDPRGAGDNEQFF.

This chain joins TRBV19 and TRBJ1-1; possible D gene TRBD1, 6 bases. This CDR3 has 14 residues. The germline V gene encodes CDR1 LNHDA and CDR2 SQIVND (reference sequence). V lost 7 bases and J 1 base, leaving 13 bases between the germline ends. The DNA for the CDR3 is TGTGCCAGTACCGTCCCGGGACAGAACACTGAAGCTTTCTTT. The encoded protein is CASTVPGQNTEAFF.

The chain has TRBV18 and TRBJ2-1; TRBD2 agrees at 11 bases. V lost 1 base to trimming and J lost 5 bases; unmatched junction nucleotides: 13. Per germline, CDR1 KGHSH and CDR2 LQKENI. This CDR3 comprises 19 residues. This chain's CDR3 is CASSPLWLAGGKGHNEQFF. CDR3 DNA sequence: TGTGCCAGCTCACCACTTTGGCTAGCGGGAGGTAAGGGGCACAATGAGCAGTTCTTC.

This sequence joins TRBV24-1 and TRBJ2-2; 12 bases line up with TRBD1. This CDR3 contains 16 residues. Germline V gene lookup returns CDR1 KGHDR and CDR2 SFDVKD. V gave up 10 bases and J gave up 0 bases; unmatched junction bases: 5. CDR3 DNA sequence: TGTGCCACGAAAGGGACAGGGGGCCCGAACACCGGGGAGCTGTTTTTT. This translates into CATKGTGGPNTGELFF.

This CDR3 is CASSPPSAGARIDTQYF. CDR3 bases: TGTGCCAGCTCACCACCGTCAGCGGGAGCACGTATAGATACGCAGTATTTT. The rearrangement uses TRBV18 and TRBJ2-3, with 8 bases aligning to TRBD2. CDR1 is KGHSH, CDR2 LQKENI, per germline. The junction had 10 bases not matched to a gene; V was cut back by 0 bases and J by 5 bases. This CDR3 comprises 17 residues.